A selection of T cell receptor beta chains follows, all from one sample in a study of T cells in tumors after PD-1 blockade. Here immunoSEQ multiplex PCR was the method, and the copy in TCRdb shows in-frame clones only, minus some. This table has roughly 1,800 clones, about 74% appearing once. The source material was tumor tissue, sampled before anti-PD-1 treatment. Receptors were obtained from a human donor with basal cell carcinoma. Each CDR3 is given with its conserved first and last residue. The D gene is left open where the match is weak. Size values are once, few and many counts, or a class for expanded clones, and some rows have none.

D gene: TRBD2; V gene: TRBV10-3; clone size: NA; J gene: TRBJ2-5; CDR3 DNA: TGTGCCATCAGTGACAGGCGGGGGACAGAGACCCAGTACTTC; CDR3 protein: CAISDRRGTETQYF
D gene: TRBD2; V gene: TRBV28; clone size: NA; J gene: TRBJ2-5; CDR3 DNA: TGTGCCACCTCCAGCGGGGGGCAAGGAGAGACCCAGTACTTC; CDR3 protein: CATSSGGQGETQYF
D gene: NA; V gene: TRBV6-2/TRBV6-3; clone size: NA; J gene: TRBJ2-6; CDR3 DNA: TGTGCCAGCAGTTATGGGCTGGGGGCGGCGGGGGCCAACGTCCTGACTTTC; CDR3 protein: CASSYGLGAAGANVLTF
D gene: TRBD2; V gene: TRBV6-6; clone size: NA; J gene: TRBJ2-1; CDR3 DNA: TGTGCCAGCAGTTACGGGACTAGTTACAATGAGCAGTTCTTC; CDR3 protein: CASSYGTSYNEQFF
D gene: TRBD2; V gene: TRBV7-2; clone size: NA; J gene: TRBJ2-3; CDR3 DNA: TGTGCCAGCAGCTTACATAGCGGGGGGGCCGGAGATACGCAGTATTTT; CDR3 protein: CASSLHSGGAGDTQYF
D gene: NA; V gene: TRBV5-1; clone size: NA; J gene: TRBJ1-4; CDR3 DNA: TGCGCCAGCAGCCCTCTCCAGGGTGAAAAACTGTTTTTT; CDR3 protein: CASSPLQGEKLFF
D gene: NA; V gene: TRBV2; clone size: NA; J gene: TRBJ1-4; CDR3 DNA: TGTGCCAGCAGGGTCACAACTAATGAAAAACTGTTTTTT; CDR3 protein: CASRVTTNEKLFF
D gene: NA; V gene: TRBV30; clone size: NA; J gene: TRBJ2-6; CDR3 DNA: TGTGCCTGGAGTGTACGTAGGGGGGCGGCTGGGGCCAACGTCCTGACTTTC; CDR3 protein: CAWSVRRGAAGANVLTF
D gene: NA; V gene: TRBV6-4; clone size: NA; J gene: TRBJ1-3; CDR3 DNA: TGTGCCAGCAGTGACTCGAGGGAGTTCGGATCTGGAAACACCATATATTTT; CDR3 protein: CASSDSREFGSGNTIYF
D gene: NA; V gene: TRBV14; clone size: large; J gene: TRBJ2-1; CDR3 DNA: TGTGCCAGCAGCCAAAGGGGGAGTGAGCAGTTCTTC; CDR3 protein: CASSQRGSEQFF
D gene: TRBD2; V gene: TRBV9; clone size: NA; J gene: TRBJ2-3; CDR3 DNA: TGTGCCAGCAGCGTCTCCGGGGGGGCCGCAGATACGCAGTATTTT; CDR3 protein: CASSVSGGAADTQYF
D gene: TRBD2; V gene: TRBV12-5; clone size: NA; J gene: TRBJ2-3; CDR3 DNA: TGTGCTAGTGGTCTAGCGGGGGGGCCAGATACGCAGTATTTT; CDR3 protein: CASGLAGGPDTQYF
D gene: NA; V gene: TRBV7-9; clone size: NA; J gene: TRBJ1-3; CDR3 DNA: TGTGCCAGCAGCCCGAGGACAGCTGGAAACACCATATATTTT; CDR3 protein: CASSPRTAGNTIYF
D gene: TRBD1; V gene: TRBV3-1/TRBV3-2; clone size: few; J gene: TRBJ2-1; CDR3 DNA: TGTGCCAGCAGCCGACAGGGGGGTAATTTCAATGAGCAGTTCTTC; CDR3 protein: CASSRQGGNFNEQFF
D gene: NA; V gene: TRBV30; clone size: NA; J gene: TRBJ1-2; CDR3 DNA: TGTGCCTGGAGTCCCACCATCTCCGGGGCCCTCGGGACCTTC; CDR3 protein: CAWSPTISGALGTF
D gene: NA; V gene: TRBV4-1; clone size: large; J gene: TRBJ1-4; CDR3 DNA: TGCGCCAGCAGACCCCCCACAGGGGAAAAACTGTTTTTT; CDR3 protein: CASRPPTGEKLFF
D gene: TRBD1; V gene: TRBV5-1; clone size: NA; J gene: TRBJ2-1; CDR3 DNA: TGCGCCAGCAGCTTGGCGTTGAGCAGGGGGCAGGATGAGCAGTTCTTC; CDR3 protein: CASSLALSRGQDEQFF
D gene: NA; V gene: TRBV6-6; clone size: few; J gene: TRBJ1-1; CDR3 DNA: TGTGCCAGCAGTTCGTTTGGCACTGAAGCTTTCTTT; CDR3 protein: CASSSFGTEAFF
D gene: NA; V gene: TRBV7-9; clone size: once; J gene: TRBJ2-1; CDR3 DNA: TGTGCCAGCAGCTTAAACCCGGATAGCTCCTACAATGAGCAGTTCTTC; CDR3 protein: CASSLNPDSSYNEQFF
D gene: NA; V gene: TRBV18; clone size: NA; J gene: TRBJ1-1; CDR3 DNA: TGTGCCAGCTCGCGGACAGTGAACACTGAAGCTTTCTTT; CDR3 protein: CASSRTVNTEAFF
D gene: NA; V gene: TRBV6-1; clone size: NA; J gene: TRBJ1-2; CDR3 DNA: TGTGCCAGCAGTGATCTCCCCAGGTCTTCTAACTATGGCTACACCTTC; CDR3 protein: CASSDLPRSSNYGYTF
D gene: NA; V gene: TRBV6-6; clone size: NA; J gene: TRBJ1-1; CDR3 DNA: TGTGCCAGCAGTTACGGAGGAGAGAACACTGAAGCTTTCTTT; CDR3 protein: CASSYGGENTEAFF
D gene: NA; V gene: TRBV19; clone size: NA; J gene: TRBJ1-1; CDR3 DNA: TGTGCCAGTAGCGCAACATTGAACACTGAAGCTTTCTTT; CDR3 protein: CASSATLNTEAFF
D gene: TRBD1; V gene: TRBV6-4; clone size: NA; J gene: TRBJ2-2; CDR3 DNA: TGTGCCAGCACCTCGGACAGGGACGGCACCGGGGAGCTGTTTTTT; CDR3 protein: CASTSDRDGTGELFF
D gene: NA; V gene: TRBV3-1/TRBV3-2; clone size: once; J gene: TRBJ1-6; CDR3 DNA: TGTGCCAGCAGTCAGTCGACAGTCTATAATTCACCCCTCCACTTT; CDR3 protein: CASSQSTVYNSPLHF
D gene: NA; V gene: TRBV7-9; clone size: NA; J gene: TRBJ1-5; CDR3 DNA: TGTGCCAGCAGCCCGGACAGCCCCTCCGATCCCCAGCATTTT; CDR3 protein: CASSPDSPSDPQHF
D gene: NA; V gene: TRBV28; clone size: NA; J gene: TRBJ1-5; CDR3 DNA: TGTGCCAGCAGTGTCTTGGACCAGCCCCAGCATTTT; CDR3 protein: CASSVLDQPQHF
D gene: TRBD2; V gene: TRBV27; clone size: large; J gene: TRBJ2-1; CDR3 DNA: TGTGCCAGCACAACGGGGGGGGCTAAGAGCGAGCAGTTCTTC; CDR3 protein: CASTTGGAKSEQFF
D gene: NA; V gene: TRBV7-8; clone size: NA; J gene: TRBJ2-5; CDR3 DNA: TGTGCCAGCAGCTTCGGCGGGAACCAAGAGACCCAGTACTTC; CDR3 protein: CASSFGGNQETQYF